The T cell receptor (beta chain) under discussion was sequenced for a study of T cells in Graves' hyperthyroidism and ophthalmopathy. Study-level results: Blood also held most thyroid clonotypes expanded beyond 0.001. Ophthalmopathy was separated from stable hyperthyroidism by a 13 V-J model.

CDR1 and CDR2 (germline): SGHVS, FQNEAQ. CDR3 size: 13 residues. Trimming shortened V by 4 bases and J by 4 bases, and 10 bases separated the two germline ends. This clonotype was counted many times. Its antigen is undetermined. TCR beta CDR3 regions were amplified from RNA transcripts. First-round RT-PCR targeting the TCR CDR3 was performed with the HTBI primer set. In TCRdb, the multiplex PCR reads were re-called with MiXCR into one record per CDR3 protein. The table lists about 590,000 distinct CDR3 sequences, 15% to 17% of them singletons. A lack of ophthalmopathy progression within 18 months defined stable Graves' hyperthyroidism. PBMCs stemmed from around 10 ml fresh peripheral blood.

The TCR originated in a woman aged 30 to 39 with Graves' hyperthyroidism. Material for sequencing was blood. This chain joins TRBV7-8 and TRBJ1-2; tentative D call: TRBD1 (5 bases). The CDR3 DNA sequence: TGTGCCAGCAGCTCGGGACGCAGCTATGGCTACACCTTC. It yields the protein CASSSGRSYGYTF.